A single sample is the source of the 22 T cell receptor beta chains below, sequenced in a study of radiotherapy plus CTLA-4 blockade in lung cancer. The assay was immunoSEQ multiplex PCR, and TCRdb's table has in-frame clones only and misses some. The sample lists some 90,000 clones, around 86% occurring once. Material: peripheral blood, obtained from a patient treated with radiotherapy plus ipilimumab. The receptors were gathered from a human donor with non-small cell lung cancer who had a partial response to radiotherapy plus ipilimumab.

The CDR3 bases are TGTGCCAGCAGCTCCAGAACTAGCGGGAGAGGCACAGATACGCAGTATTTT. It is translated as CASSSRTSGRGTDTQYF. This chain uses TRBV25-1 with TRBJ2-3; 11 nucleotides match TRBD2. V shed 6 bases and J 1 base; nucleotides not matched to a gene: 9. Germline CDR1 and CDR2: MGHDK and SYGVNS. The length of the CDR3 is 17 residues.

This rearrangement joins TRBV25-1 to TRBJ1-1, with 7 bases that match TRBD1. The CDR3 is made up of 13 amino acids. Germline V CDR1 and CDR2: MGHDK, SYGVNS. V lost 8 bases, J lost 1 base, and 4 bases stayed unmatched. CDR3 sequence: CASLGQTNTEAFF. CDR3 sequence (DNA): TGTGCCAGCTTGGGACAGACGAACACTGAAGCTTTCTTT.

The CDR3 protein is CASSFQGAGEKLFF. Here the CDR3 DNA reads TGTGCCAGCAGTTTCCAGGGGGCCGGGGAAAAACTGTTTTTT. This chain joins TRBV27 and TRBJ1-4; 8 bases map to TRBD1. The CDR3 consists of 14 residues. V gave up 3 bases and J gave up 8 bases; unmatched junction bases: 5. Germline lookup yields CDR1 MNHEY and CDR2 SMNVEV (reference sequence).

The chain uses TRBV5-1 and TRBJ2-3; D gene unclear. Germline V gives CDR1 SGHRS, CDR2 YFSETQ. The CDR3 covers 13 residues. The V and J ends lost 4 bases and 0 bases respectively, with 6 bases between them. The CDR3 DNA reads TGCGCCAGCAGCGTTCCTAGCACAGATACGCAGTATTTT. Residues: CASSVPSTDTQYF.

The J gene is TRBJ1-2, the V gene TRBV5-5, with D hard to call. The CDR3 contains 14 residues. V lost 4 bases and J 0 bases, leaving 10 bases between the germline ends. Germline CDR1 is SGHKS and CDR2 is YYEKEE (reference sequence). Here the CDR3 reads CASSARVSNYGYTF. CDR3 sequence (DNA): TGTGCCAGCAGCGCGAGAGTTTCTAACTATGGCTACACCTTC. The full variable domain, its missing parts supplied by reference TRBV5-5 and TRBJ1-2, is DAGVTQSPTHLIKTRGQQVTLRCSPISGHKSVSWYQQVLGQGPQFIFQYYEKEERGRGNFPDRFSARQFPNYSSELNVNALLLGDSALYLCASSARVSNYGYTFGSGTRLTVV.

The V and J genes are TRBV7-3 and TRBJ2-1; 8 bases align to TRBD2. V lost 4 bases, J lost 8 bases, and 4 bases stayed unmatched. Germline CDR1 reads SGHTA; CDR2 reads FQGTGA. The CDR3 is made up of 13 amino acids. The CDR3 is CASSSPGGDEQFF. The CDR3 bases are TGTGCCAGCAGCTCGCCCGGGGGGGATGAGCAGTTCTTC.

The chain couples TRBV5-1 to TRBJ1-1; tentative D call: TRBD1 (6 bases). With 6 bases removed from V and 1 base from J, the gap between germline ends came to 16 bases. The CDR3 has 15 amino acids. The germline gives CDR1 SGHRS, CDR2 YFSETQ. The DNA for the CDR3 is TGCGCCAGCACTACGTCTGGGACACCGAACACTGAAGCTTTCTTT. Translation: CASTTSGTPNTEAFF.

The chain couples TRBV28 to TRBJ1-1; D might be TRBD1 (5 bases). CDR3 size: 14 residues. The ends were cut back, 6 bases at V and 1 base at J, with 12 bases in the middle. Germline-derived CDR1 and CDR2 are MDHEN and SYDVKM. For the CDR3, the DNA is TGTGCCAGCAGACTCGGACAAACGAACACTGAAGCTTTCTTT. As protein: CASRLGQTNTEAFF.

This clone was observed once. The chain is built from TRBV30 and TRBJ2-7; TRBD1 agrees at 9 bases. The germline V gene encodes CDR1 GTSNPN and CDR2 SVGIG (reference sequence). The CDR3 loop spans 13 amino acids. J lost 6 bases, V lost 3 bases, and 6 bases had no gene match. The CDR3 spells CAWRRTGVPEQYF. CDR3 DNA: TGTGCCTGGAGACGGACAGGGGTCCCCGAGCAGTACTTC.

This clone has a single count. J is TRBJ1-2 and V is TRBV28; D is unresolved. The germline CDR1 and CDR2 sequences are MDHEN and SYDVKM. The CDR3 extends over 14 amino acids. V lost 1 base and J lost 2, with 8 bases in between. The CDR3 DNA reads as TGTGCCAGCAGTTTATCGGGTTTGAACTATGGCTACACCTTC. Translation gives CASSLSGLNYGYTF.

The chain links TRBV5-4 to TRBJ2-6; 7 nucleotides align to TRBD1. CDR1 and CDR2 (germline): SGHNT, YYREEE (reference sequence). This CDR3 is built from 16 residues. V shed 2 bases and J 2 bases; nucleotides not matched to a gene: 4. DNA of the CDR3: TGTGCCAGCAGCTTAGGGGGCCCTCCTGGGGCCAACGTCCTGACTTTC. Translated, it gives CASSLGGPPGANVLTF. Looking up the rest from reference TRBV5-4 and TRBJ2-6 gives the full variable domain: ETGVTQSPTHLIKTRGQQVTLRCSSQSGHNTVSWYQQALGQGPQFIFQYYREEENGRGNFPPRFSGLQFPNYSSELNVNALELDDSALYLCASSLGGPPGANVLTFGAGSRLTVL.

A few counts support this clone. The chain joins TRBV7-9 to TRBJ1-1, with 7 bases aligning to TRBD1. With 1 base clipped from V and 6 bases from J, the junction kept 5 bases outside the gene matches. The CDR3 consists of 14 residues. The germline V gene encodes CDR1 SEHNR and CDR2 FQNEAQ (reference sequence). This CDR3 is CASSLDTGVPEAFF. The CDR3 region has the DNA TGTGCCAGCAGCTTAGATACAGGGGTGCCTGAAGCTTTCTTT.

This chain links TRBV18 with TRBJ2-1; 10 bases are shared with TRBD2. This CDR3 has 16 residues. V lost 1 base to trimming and J lost 6 bases; unmatched junction nucleotides: 6. Germline lookup yields CDR1 KGHSH and CDR2 LQKENI. The CDR3 DNA reads as TGTGCCAGCTCACCACTCGTTTTAGCGGGAGGCAATGAGCAGTTCTTC. Translation gives CASSPLVLAGGNEQFF.

V is TRBV7-9 and J is TRBJ1-5, with 9 bases identical to TRBD1. The CDR3 length is 18 residues. In germline, CDR1 is SEHNR, CDR2 FQNEAQ (reference sequence). Unmatched junction bases numbered 18, after V lost 6 bases and J lost 6 bases. CDR3 region: CASSWGGDRVFMGQPQHF. Here the CDR3 DNA reads TGTGCCAGCAGTTGGGGGGGGGACAGGGTTTTTATGGGTCAGCCCCAGCATTTT.

The chain employs TRBV29-1 and TRBJ2-3, with D tentatively TRBD2 (5 bases). The CDR3 is 14 residues long. V was trimmed by 6 bases and J by 3 bases, leaving 16 bases between them. Germline loops: CDR1 SQVTM, CDR2 ANQGSEA. CDR3 nucleotides: TGCAGCGTGGCGTTGGCACCGGGGACAGATACGCAGTATTTT. Amino acids: CSVALAPGTDTQYF.

The chain combines TRBV11-2 with TRBJ2-3, with 7 bases matching TRBD2. V lost 1 base and J lost 5; bases outside the gene matches: 6. This CDR3 contains 15 residues. Germline loops: CDR1 SGHAT, CDR2 FQNNGV. The CDR3 reads CASSLGWEGEDTQYF. DNA for the CDR3: TGTGCCAGCAGCTTAGGTTGGGAGGGCGAAGATACGCAGTATTTT. Full variable domain (missing parts from reference TRBV11-2 and TRBJ2-3): EAGVAQSPRYKIIEKRQSVAFWCNPISGHATLYWYQQILGQGPKLLIQFQNNGVVDDSQLPKDRFSAERLKGVDSTLKIQPAKLEDSAVYLCASSLGWEGEDTQYFGPGTRLTVL.

The CDR3 here is CASGPAGSGRADGLTDTQYF. The CDR3 bases are TGTGCTAGTGGCCCCGCCGGGAGCGGGAGGGCCGATGGTTTGACAGATACGCAGTATTTT. This sequence joins TRBV12-5 and TRBJ2-3, with TRBD2 matching 10 bases. With 6 bases clipped from V and 3 bases from J, the junction kept 21 bases outside the gene matches. Germline V gene sequence: CDR1 LGHNT, CDR2 FRNRAP. The length of the CDR3 is 20 residues.

Remarks on this clone: The CDR3 carries no conserved terminal phenylalanine or tryptophan, so it likely arises from a read error. The chain employs TRBV5-1 and TRBJ1-1; the match to TRBD1 covers 8 bases. The CDR3 totals 16 residues. Unmatched junction bases numbered 9, after V lost 1 base and J lost 4 bases. CDR1 is SGHRS, CDR2 YFSETQ, per germline. CDR3 sequence (DNA): TGCGCCAGCAGCTTGAGGACAGGGAACATAGTCACTGAAGCTTTCCTT. This encodes CASSLRTGNIVTEAFL.

The J gene is TRBJ1-1, the V gene TRBV11-2; D is uncertain. The CDR3 has 13 residues. Germline CDR1 and CDR2: SGHAT and FQNNGV. Between the trimmed V and J ends, which lost 6 bases and 0 bases, there was a span of 8 bases. The CDR3 DNA reads TGTGCCAGCAGTGAGAACGTGAACACTGAAGCTTTCTTT. Protein product: CASSENVNTEAFF.

The rearrangement uses TRBV27 and TRBJ2-2, with 8 bases that match TRBD2. V gave up 3 bases and J gave up 3 bases; unmatched junction bases: 0. Germline assignment: CDR1 MNHEY and CDR2 SMNVEV (reference sequence). The CDR3 is made up of 14 amino acids. The CDR3 coding sequence is TGTGCCAGCAGTTTTAGCGGGGACACCGGGGAGCTGTTTTTT. Translation gives CASSFSGDTGELFF.

The rearrangement links TRBV7-3 to TRBJ1-3, with D possibly being TRBD1 (5 bases). This CDR3 is built from 12 residues. CDR1 is SGHTA and CDR2 is FQGTGA in the germline V gene. V lost 4 bases and J 7 bases, leaving 8 bases between the germline ends. CDR3 residues: CASSSGGNTIYF. Written as DNA, the CDR3 is TGTGCCAGCAGCTCCGGGGGGAACACCATATATTTT.

This clone showed up just once. The chain uses TRBV19 and TRBJ1-1; TRBD1 matches at 7 bases. Trimming at V came to 9 bases and at J to 5 bases, leaving 6 bases not matched to a gene. This CDR3 spans 12 amino acids. The germline V gene encodes CDR1 LNHDA and CDR2 SQIVND (reference sequence). The CDR3 DNA reads TGTGCCAGCCTAGGGGGCGGAACTGAAGCTTTCTTT. As protein: CASLGGGTEAFF.